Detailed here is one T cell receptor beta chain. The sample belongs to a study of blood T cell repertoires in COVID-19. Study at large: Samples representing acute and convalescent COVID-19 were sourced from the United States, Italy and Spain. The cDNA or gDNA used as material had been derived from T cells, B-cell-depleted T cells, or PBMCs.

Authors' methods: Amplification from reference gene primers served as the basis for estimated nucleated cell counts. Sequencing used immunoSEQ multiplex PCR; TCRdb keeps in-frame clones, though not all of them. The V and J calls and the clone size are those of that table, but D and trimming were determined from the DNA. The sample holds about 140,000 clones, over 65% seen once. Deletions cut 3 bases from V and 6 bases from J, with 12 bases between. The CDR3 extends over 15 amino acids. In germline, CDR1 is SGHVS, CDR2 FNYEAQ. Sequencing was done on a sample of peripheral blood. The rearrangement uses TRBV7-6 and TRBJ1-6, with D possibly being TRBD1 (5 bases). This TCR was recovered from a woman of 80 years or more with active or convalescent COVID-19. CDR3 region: CASSFNRQPNSPLHF. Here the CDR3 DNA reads TGTGCCAGCAGCTTTAATAGACAGCCTAATTCACCCCTCCACTTT.